This record concerns one T cell receptor beta chain sequence. Method: immunoSEQ multiplex PCR; TCRdb's copy keeps in-frame clones and lacks some. The table has around 170,000 clones, around 90% seen once. Time point reported: blood 4 weeks post-SBRT, at nephrectomy. Treatment specified: 15 Gy SBRT to primary tumor, nephrectomy 4 weeks later. Nephrectomy followed 15 Gy stereotactic body radiation by 4 weeks. There are 15 residues in the CDR3. Germline V CDR1 and CDR2: MNHEY, SVGAGI. V was clipped by 6 bases and J by 4 bases, with 18 bases between them. This record comes from a study of radiation and T cells in renal cell carcinoma.

The chain joins TRBV6-5 to TRBJ1-1; the D is unclear. The sequence derives from a woman aged 45-65 years with renal cell carcinoma. Here the sequenced sample was blood, taken from a patient whose treatment included radiotherapy and nephrectomy. The CDR3 nucleotides read TGTGCCAGCAGGATGACGAGTGAGACGCGCACTGAAGCTTTCTTT. Amino acids: CASRMTSETRTEAFF.